These T cell receptor beta chains were read from a single sample in a study of blood T cell repertoires in COVID-19. TCRdb's table, derived via immunoSEQ multiplex PCR, lists solely in-frame clones and lacks some. There are approximately 140,000 clones in the sample; approximately 90% occur only once, and 13% lies in the top ten. The sequencing sample was made of peripheral blood. Source of these receptors: a man younger than 30 with COVID-19, enrolled during active disease. Each CDR3 is given with its conserved first and last residue. A D gene is named only where the DNA matches it firmly. The size field is filled for only some rows; it gives once, few, many or a size class.

NA	16	TRBV24-1	NA	TRBJ2-1	CATSDPSGEVYNEQFF	TGTGCCACCAGTGATCCTTCGGGGGAGGTTTACAATGAGCAGTTCTTC
NA	15	TRBV28	few	TRBJ2-7	CASSPKDRIPYEQYF	TGTGCCAGCAGTCCGAAGGACAGAATCCCCTACGAGCAGTACTTC
NA	13	TRBV18	NA	TRBJ1-2	CASSPLDNYGYTF	TGTGCCAGCTCACCCCTAGACAACTATGGCTACACCTTC
TRBD2	13	TRBV29-1	once	TRBJ2-7	CSVATSGRGEQYF	TGCAGCGTTGCGACTAGCGGGAGGGGCGAGCAGTACTTC
TRBD2	16	TRBV5-1	few	TRBJ2-5	CASSLAPGGPTETQYF	TGCGCCAGCAGCTTGGCCCCGGGAGGGCCTACAGAGACCCAGTACTTC
TRBD1	16	TRBV3-1/TRBV3-2	NA	TRBJ2-3	CASSQDPDRSTDTQYF	TGTGCCAGCAGCCAAGATCCGGACAGGTCCACAGATACGCAGTATTTT
TRBD2	10	TRBV2	NA	TRBJ2-1	CASIVREAFF	TGTGCCAGCATAGTGCGGGAGGCGTTCTTC
TRBD2	12	TRBV6-6	NA	TRBJ2-1	CASASGGREQFF	TGTGCCAGCGCTAGCGGGGGCCGGGAGCAGTTCTTC
NA	12	TRBV7-9	NA	TRBJ2-3	CASSLEADTQYF	TGTGCCAGCAGCTTAGAAGCGGATACGCAGTATTTT
NA	14	TRBV28	NA	TRBJ2-7	CASSPIRQGLEQYF	TGTGCCAGCAGTCCCATTCGACAGGGACTCGAGCAGTACTTC
TRBD1	14	TRBV5-6	NA	TRBJ2-7	CASSSGDRVYEQYF	TGTGCCAGCAGCTCCGGAGACAGGGTCTACGAGCAGTACTTC
NA	14	TRBV28	NA	TRBJ2-2	CASSPISRTGELFF	TGTGCCAGCAGTCCCATATCCAGGACCGGGGAGCTGTTTTTT
NA	14	TRBV30	NA	TRBJ2-7	CAWSGDTRPYEQYF	TGTGCCTGGAGTGGGGACACCCGTCCCTACGAGCAGTACTTC
NA	14	TRBV7-9	NA	TRBJ2-7	CASSLNLGDYEQYF	TGTGCCAGCAGCTTAAACTTAGGGGACTACGAGCAGTACTTC